This section outlines one T cell receptor beta chain sequence together with its context. The data were taken from a study of blood T cell repertoires in COVID-19. In germline, CDR1 is MNHEY, CDR2 SVGAGI. V gave up 6 bases and J gave up 0 bases, with 11 bases separating them. CDR3 length: 14 residues. Generated by immunoSEQ multiplex PCR, the TCRdb table keeps only in-frame clones and is missing some. Of some 120,000 clones in the sample, around 74% were seen once. The J gene is TRBJ1-1, the V gene TRBV6-5; D gene unclear. Input material: peripheral blood. This TCR was sampled from a man in his 60s with acute or convalescent COVID-19. CDR3 region: CASRAGSLNTEAFF. In DNA form, the CDR3 reads TGTGCCAGCAGAGCCGGGTCCTTGAACACTGAAGCTTTCTTT.